This T cell receptor beta chain was identified during a study of T-cell memory formation after mild COVID-19. Germline CDR1 and CDR2: SQVTM and ANQGSEA. The V segment lost 6 bases and the J segment 0 bases; nucleotides outside the gene matches: 5. The CDR3 contains 14 residues. Each CDR3 protein is one row after TCRdb ran MiXCR on the 5' RACE reads. The sample yields about 81,000 distinct CDR3 sequences, about 23% seen once. The sequenced material came from PBMCs or a T cell subset sorted from them (not recorded which). The V gene is TRBV29-1, the J gene TRBJ1-1, with 9 bases that match TRBD1. This TCR was sampled from a man between 18 and 29 years old who had mild COVID-19 (a few samples of this study predate the infection). Cell type and time point are not known. CDR3 sequence: CSVDGTGLNTEAFF. The CDR3 region has the DNA TGCAGCGTGGATGGGACAGGGTTGAACACTGAAGCTTTCTTT. The full variable domain, with the rest looked up from reference TRBV29-1 and TRBJ1-1, is SAVISQKPSRDICQRGTSLTIQCQVDSQVTMMFWYRQQPGQSLTLIATANQGSEATYESGFVIDKFPISRPNLTFSTLTVSNMSPEDSSIYLCSVDGTGLNTEAFFGQGTRLTVV.